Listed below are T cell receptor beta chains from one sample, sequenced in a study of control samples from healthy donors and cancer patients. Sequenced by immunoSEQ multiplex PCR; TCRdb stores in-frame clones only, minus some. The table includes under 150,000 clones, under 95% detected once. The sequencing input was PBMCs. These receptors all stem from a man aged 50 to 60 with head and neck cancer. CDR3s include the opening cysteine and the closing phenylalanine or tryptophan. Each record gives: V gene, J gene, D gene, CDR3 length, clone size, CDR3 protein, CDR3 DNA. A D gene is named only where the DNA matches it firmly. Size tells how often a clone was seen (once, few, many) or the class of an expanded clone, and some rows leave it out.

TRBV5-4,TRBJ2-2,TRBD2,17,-,CASSPSRTSGEAGELFF,TGTGCCAGCAGCCCCAGCCGGACTAGCGGGGAGGCCGGGGAGCTGTTTTTT
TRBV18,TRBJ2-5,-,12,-,CVSSRIQETQYF,TGTGTCAGCTCACGGATCCAAGAGACCCAGTACTTC
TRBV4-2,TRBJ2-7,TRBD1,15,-,CASSQDGTGGYEQYF,TGTGCCAGCAGCCAAGACGGGACAGGGGGCTACGAGCAGTACTTC
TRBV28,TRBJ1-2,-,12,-,CASSQGRSGYTF,TGTGCCAGCAGTCAGGGGCGTAGTGGCTACACCTTC
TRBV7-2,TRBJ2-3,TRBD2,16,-,CASSLNPAGGPDTQYF,TGTGCCAGCAGCTTAAATCCAGCGGGGGGGCCAGATACGCAGTATTTT
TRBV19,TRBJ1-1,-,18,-,CASSIAGLPPRWNTEAFF,TGTGCCAGTAGTATAGCCGGACTCCCCCCACGGTGGAACACTGAAGCTTTCTTT
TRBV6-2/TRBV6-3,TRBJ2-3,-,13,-,CASSTTRTYREYF,TGTGCCAGCAGTACCACCCGGACTTACAGGGAGTATTTT
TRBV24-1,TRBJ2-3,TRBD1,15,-,CATSETGARTDTQYF,TGTGCCACCAGTGAAACAGGGGCCCGGACAGATACGCAGTATTTT
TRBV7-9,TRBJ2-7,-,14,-,CASSLEATTREQYF,TGTGCCAGCAGCTTAGAGGCGACTACGAGGGAGCAGTACTTC
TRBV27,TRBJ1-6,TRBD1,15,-,CASAYGGTGSSPLHF,TGTGCCAGCGCATACGGGGGGACAGGGTCTTCACCCCTCCACTTT
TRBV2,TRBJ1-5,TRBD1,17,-,CASRPGQGRGIDQPQHF,TGTGCCAGCAGGCCCGGACAGGGCAGGGGTATAGATCAGCCCCAGCATTTT
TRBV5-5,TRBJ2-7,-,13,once,CASSLSLLNEQYF,TGTGCCAGCAGCTTGAGTTTGTTGAACGAGCAGTACTTC
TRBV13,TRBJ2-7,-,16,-,CASSLSTGTGAYEQYF,TGTGCCAGCAGCTTAAGCACAGGGACCGGGGCCTACGAGCAGTACTTC
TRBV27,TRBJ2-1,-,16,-,CASSLLGSRSYNEQFF,TGTGCCAGCAGTCTCCTCGGGTCGCGGTCCTACAATGAGCAGTTCTTC
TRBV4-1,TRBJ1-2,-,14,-,CASSQDSLIYGYTF,TGCGCCAGCAGCCAAGATTCCCTTATCTATGGCTACACCTTC
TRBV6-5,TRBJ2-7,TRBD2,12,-,CASRGLADEQYF,TGTGCCAGCAGGGGACTAGCTGACGAGCAGTACTTC